This T cell receptor beta chain was recovered during a study of OX40 agonist ivuxolimab in advanced cancers. Study conclusions and caveats: At 0.1 to 3.0 mg/kg, CD4+ and CD8+ blood T cells expanded clonally by week 6.

Note on this clone: The antigen is unknown.

The junction had 9 bases not matched to a gene; V was cut back by 3 bases and J by 6 bases. CDR1 is MNHNS, CDR2 SASEGT, per germline. The CDR3 loop spans 17 amino acids. Data came from immunoSEQ multiplex PCR; TCRdb stores just in-frame clones and leaves some out. The sample has more than 40,000 clones, 60% to 80% seen once. The specimen comprised CD4+ or CD8+ T cells sorted from blood, sampled in a trial of the OX40 agonist ivuxolimab. The chain joins TRBV6-1 to TRBJ1-5, with 12 nucleotides matching TRBD1. This sequence was found in an adult with an advanced solid tumor such as melanoma, head and neck, liver or kidney cancer. CDR3 coding DNA: TGTGCCAGCAGTGATAGTGGGACAGGGGGCGTAAGTCAGCCCCAGCATTTT. Translating gives CASSDSGTGGVSQPQHF.